Below, one T cell receptor beta chain is given with its context. Its antigen is unidentified. Per the germline V gene, CDR1 is LNHDA and CDR2 is SQIVND (reference sequence). CDR3 size: 12 residues. Between the trimmed V and J ends, which lost 6 bases and 12 bases, there was a span of 12 bases. Genomic DNA, the template, was used for profiling of the TCR beta VDJ and CDR3. MiXCR, run by TCRdb on the reads, gives a single entry per CDR3 protein. The sample shows more than 45,000 distinct CDR3 sequences, roughly three fifths of them seen only once. The authors sequenced patients whose flow cytometry had shown CD8+CD57+ cell expansion. Each patient carried a diagnosis of severe acquired aplastic anemia. These data come from a study of CD8+CD57+ T cells in acquired aplastic anemia. Broader study findings: Patients and healthy controls showed no significant CD8+ Simpson's diversity difference.

This chain uses TRBV19 with TRBJ1-6; the D gene is possibly TRBD1 (5 bases). Sequenced material: sorted CD4+, CD8+, or CD8+CD57+ T cells (not recorded which) from PBMCs. This TCR derives from a human donor with aplastic anemia. As DNA, the CDR3 is TGTGCCAGTAGGAGGGGAGAATTACCCCTCCACTTT. Its protein is CASRRGELPLHF. Full variable domain (remainder filled in from reference TRBV19 and TRBJ1-6): DGGITQSPKYLFRKEGQNVTLSCEQNLNHDAMYWYRQDPGQGLRLIYYSQIVNDFQKGDIAEGYSVSREKKESFPLTVTSAQKNPTAFYLCASRRGELPLHFGNGTRLTVT.